This entry lists 6 T cell receptor beta chains sequenced from one sample in a study of blood T cell repertoires in COVID-19. Libraries were prepared by immunoSEQ multiplex PCR; TCRdb keeps only in-frame clonotypes and omits some of them. The table lists approximately 220,000 clones, 70% to 90% of them singletons. Sequences were obtained from peripheral blood. The origin of the receptors is a man in his fifties or sixties with acute or convalescent COVID-19.

The chain carries TRBV27 and TRBJ1-5; 8 nucleotides match TRBD1. CDR3 length: 17 amino acids. Looked up from germline, CDR1 is MNHEY and CDR2 is SMNVEV (reference sequence). The V segment lost 4 bases and the J segment 0 bases; nucleotides outside the gene matches: 8. CDR3 sequence: CASSSRQGINSNQPQHF. The CDR3 DNA follows: TGTGCCAGCAGTTCACGACAGGGGATAAATAGCAATCAGCCCCAGCATTTT.

The rearrangement joins TRBV7-3 to TRBJ2-3; the D gene is possibly TRBD2 (6 bases). V lost 4 bases, J lost 2 bases, and 10 bases lay in between. The CDR3 totals 14 residues. Germline V gives CDR1 SGHTA, CDR2 FQGTGA. The CDR3 coding sequence is TGTGCCAGCAGCTGGGCGGGGAACACAGATACGCAGTATTTT. Translation gives CASSWAGNTDTQYF.

DNA of the CDR3: TGTGCCAGCTCACCCGGACAGGGTCAAGAGACCCAGTACTTC. The encoded protein is CASSPGQGQETQYF. The V and J genes are TRBV18 and TRBJ2-5, with TRBD1 identical over 8 bases. This CDR3 is built from 14 residues. With 3 bases clipped from V and 2 bases from J, the junction kept 2 bases outside the gene matches. The germline gives CDR1 KGHSH, CDR2 LQKENI.

The chain links TRBV5-8 to TRBJ2-7; 8 nucleotides align to TRBD1. V shed 0 bases, J shed 2 bases, and the junction held 7 bases outside the gene matches. The CDR3 covers 16 residues. The germline V gene has CDR1 SGHTS and CDR2 YDEGEE. CDR3 in DNA: TGTGCCAGCAGCTTGGGTTGGCAGGGGGCCCCCTACGAGCAGTACTTC. Encoded protein: CASSLGWQGAPYEQYF.

The genes are TRBV6-2 or TRBV6-3 and TRBJ2-7; 10 bases line up with TRBD1. This CDR3 spans 15 amino acids. Germline V lookup: CDR1 MNHEY, CDR2 SVGEGT. The trim removed 6 bases at V and 5 bases at J, leaving 10 bases unmatched. The CDR3, as DNA: TGTGCCAGCAGCCCCACTACTGACAGGGGGCACGAGCAGTACTTC. Its translation: CASSPTTDRGHEQYF.

This clone was counted between two and nine times. The V and J genes are TRBV6-8 and TRBJ1-5; D not resolved. Per the germline V gene, CDR1 is MNHGY and CDR2 is SAAAGT. Deletions cut 7 bases from V and 6 bases from J, with 10 bases between. The CDR3 runs to 12 residues. CDR3 amino acids: CASIRNGQPQHF. DNA for the CDR3: TGTGCCAGCATCCGTAACGGTCAGCCCCAGCATTTT.